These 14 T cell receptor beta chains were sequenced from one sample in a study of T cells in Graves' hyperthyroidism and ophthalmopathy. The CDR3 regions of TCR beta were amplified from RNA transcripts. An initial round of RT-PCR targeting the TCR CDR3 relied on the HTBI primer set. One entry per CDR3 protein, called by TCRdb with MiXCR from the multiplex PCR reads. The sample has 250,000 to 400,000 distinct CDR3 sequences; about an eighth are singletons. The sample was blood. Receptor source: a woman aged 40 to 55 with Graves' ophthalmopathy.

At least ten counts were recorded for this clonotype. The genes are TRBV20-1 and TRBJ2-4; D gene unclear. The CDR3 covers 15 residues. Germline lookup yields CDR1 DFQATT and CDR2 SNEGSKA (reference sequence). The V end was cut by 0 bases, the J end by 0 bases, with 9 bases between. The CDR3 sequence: CSARDLTKAKNIQYF. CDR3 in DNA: TGCAGTGCTAGAGATCTGACGAAAGCCAAAAACATTCAGTACTTC.

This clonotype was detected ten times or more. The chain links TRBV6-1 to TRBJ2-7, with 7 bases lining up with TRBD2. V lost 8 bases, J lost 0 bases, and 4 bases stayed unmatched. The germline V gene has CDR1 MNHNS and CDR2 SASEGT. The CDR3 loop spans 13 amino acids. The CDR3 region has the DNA TGTGCCAGCGGACTAGACCACTCCTACGAGCAGTACTTC. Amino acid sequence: CASGLDHSYEQYF.

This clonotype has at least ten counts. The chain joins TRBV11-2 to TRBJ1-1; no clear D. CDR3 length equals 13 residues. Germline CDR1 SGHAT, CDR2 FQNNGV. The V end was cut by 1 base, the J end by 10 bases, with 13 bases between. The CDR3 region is CASSLVAPRGAFF. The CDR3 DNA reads TGTGCCAGCAGCTTAGTGGCCCCGCGGGGAGCTTTCTTT. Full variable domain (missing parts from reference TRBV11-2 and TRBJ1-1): EAGVAQSPRYKIIEKRQSVAFWCNPISGHATLYWYQQILGQGPKLLIQFQNNGVVDDSQLPKDRFSAERLKGVDSTLKIQPAKLEDSAVYLCASSLVAPRGAFFGQGTRLTVV.

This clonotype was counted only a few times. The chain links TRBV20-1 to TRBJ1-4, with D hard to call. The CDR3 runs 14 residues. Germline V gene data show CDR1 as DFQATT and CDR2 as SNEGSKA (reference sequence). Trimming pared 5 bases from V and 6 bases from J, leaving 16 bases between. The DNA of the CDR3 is TGCAGTGCTCCTCACACTCGTGTTGATGAAAAACTGTTTTTT. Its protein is CSAPHTRVDEKLFF.

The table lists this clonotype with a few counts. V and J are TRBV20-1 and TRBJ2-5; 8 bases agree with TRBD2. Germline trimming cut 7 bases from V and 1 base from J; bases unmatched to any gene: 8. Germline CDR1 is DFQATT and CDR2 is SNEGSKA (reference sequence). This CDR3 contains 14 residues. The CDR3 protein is CSGFRSGSQETQYF. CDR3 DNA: TGCAGTGGTTTTCGGAGCGGGAGCCAAGAGACCCAGTACTTC.

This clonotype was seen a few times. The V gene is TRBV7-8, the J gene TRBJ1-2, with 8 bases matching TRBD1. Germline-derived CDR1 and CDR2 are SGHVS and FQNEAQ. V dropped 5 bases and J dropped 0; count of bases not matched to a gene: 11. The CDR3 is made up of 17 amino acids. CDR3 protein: CASSPGAGGSPNYGYTF. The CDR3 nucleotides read TGTGCCAGCAGCCCCGGGGCAGGGGGCTCCCCTAACTATGGCTACACCTTC.

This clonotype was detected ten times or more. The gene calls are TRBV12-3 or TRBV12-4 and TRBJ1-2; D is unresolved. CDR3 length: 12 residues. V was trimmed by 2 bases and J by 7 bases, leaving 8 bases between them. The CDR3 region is CASSLFGSGYTF. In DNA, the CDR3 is TGTGCCAGCAGTTTATTCGGGTCTGGCTACACCTTC.

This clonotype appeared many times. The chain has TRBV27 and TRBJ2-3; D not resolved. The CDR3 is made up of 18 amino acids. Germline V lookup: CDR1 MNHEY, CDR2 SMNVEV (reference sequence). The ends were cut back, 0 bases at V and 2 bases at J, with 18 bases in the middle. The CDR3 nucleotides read TGTGCCAGCAGTTTATCCTCGGGCTTAGAGAAGGACACAGATACGCAGTATTTT. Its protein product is CASSLSSGLEKDTDTQYF.

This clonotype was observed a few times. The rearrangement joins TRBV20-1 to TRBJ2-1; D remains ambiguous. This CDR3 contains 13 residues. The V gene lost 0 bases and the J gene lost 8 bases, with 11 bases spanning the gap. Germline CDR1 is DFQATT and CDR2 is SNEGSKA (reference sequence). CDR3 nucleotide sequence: TGCAGTGCTAGAGATTTAGGGAATCATGAGCAGTTCTTC. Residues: CSARDLGNHEQFF.

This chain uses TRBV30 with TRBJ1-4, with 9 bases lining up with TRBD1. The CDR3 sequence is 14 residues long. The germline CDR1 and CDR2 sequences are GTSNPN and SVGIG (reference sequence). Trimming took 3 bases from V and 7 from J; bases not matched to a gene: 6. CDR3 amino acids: CAWSMGQGIEKLFF. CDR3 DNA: TGTGCCTGGAGCATGGGACAGGGTATTGAAAAACTGTTTTTT.

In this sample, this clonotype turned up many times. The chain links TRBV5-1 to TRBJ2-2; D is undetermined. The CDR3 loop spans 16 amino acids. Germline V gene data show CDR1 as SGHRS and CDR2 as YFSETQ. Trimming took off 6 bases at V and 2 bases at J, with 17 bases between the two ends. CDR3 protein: CASTPGGAYNTGELFF. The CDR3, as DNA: TGCGCCAGCACCCCTGGCGGTGCCTATAACACCGGGGAGCTGTTTTTT.

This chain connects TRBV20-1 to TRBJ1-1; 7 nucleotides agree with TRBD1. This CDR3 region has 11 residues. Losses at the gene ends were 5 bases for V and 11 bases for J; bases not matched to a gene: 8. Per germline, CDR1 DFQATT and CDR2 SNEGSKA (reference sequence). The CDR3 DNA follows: TGCAGTGCTTCGACAGGGTTGGGGGCTTTCTTT. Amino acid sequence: CSASTGLGAFF.

DNA of the CDR3: TGTGCCAGCAGCTTGGTGTCGGGAGGGCCGTCCCGGAATGAGCAGTTCTTC. It specifies CASSLVSGGPSRNEQFF. V gene TRBV5-4 combines with J gene TRBJ2-1; 8 bases line up with TRBD2. Losses at the gene ends were 0 bases for V and 7 bases for J; bases not matched to a gene: 12. There are 17 residues in the CDR3. The germline V gene encodes CDR1 SGHNT and CDR2 YYREEE (reference sequence).

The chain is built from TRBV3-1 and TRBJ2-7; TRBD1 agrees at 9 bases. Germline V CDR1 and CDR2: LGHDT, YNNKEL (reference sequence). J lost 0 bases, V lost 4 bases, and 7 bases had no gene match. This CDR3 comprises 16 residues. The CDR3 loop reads CASSRMTGGISYEQYF. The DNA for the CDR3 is TGTGCCAGCAGCCGAATGACAGGGGGGATCTCCTACGAGCAGTACTTC.